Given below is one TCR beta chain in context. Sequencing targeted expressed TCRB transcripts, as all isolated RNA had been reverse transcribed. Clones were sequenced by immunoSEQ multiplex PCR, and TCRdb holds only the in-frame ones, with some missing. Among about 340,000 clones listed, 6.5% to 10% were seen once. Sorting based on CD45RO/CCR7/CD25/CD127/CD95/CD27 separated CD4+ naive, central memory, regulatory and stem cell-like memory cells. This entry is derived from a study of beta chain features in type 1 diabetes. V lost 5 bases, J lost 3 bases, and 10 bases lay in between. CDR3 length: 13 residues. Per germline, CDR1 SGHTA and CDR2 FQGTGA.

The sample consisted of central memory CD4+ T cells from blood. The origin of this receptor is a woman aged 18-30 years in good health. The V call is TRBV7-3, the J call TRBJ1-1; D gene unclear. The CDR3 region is CASSRGRDTEAFF. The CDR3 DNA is TGTGCCAGCAGCCGGGGTCGGGACACTGAAGCTTTCTTT.